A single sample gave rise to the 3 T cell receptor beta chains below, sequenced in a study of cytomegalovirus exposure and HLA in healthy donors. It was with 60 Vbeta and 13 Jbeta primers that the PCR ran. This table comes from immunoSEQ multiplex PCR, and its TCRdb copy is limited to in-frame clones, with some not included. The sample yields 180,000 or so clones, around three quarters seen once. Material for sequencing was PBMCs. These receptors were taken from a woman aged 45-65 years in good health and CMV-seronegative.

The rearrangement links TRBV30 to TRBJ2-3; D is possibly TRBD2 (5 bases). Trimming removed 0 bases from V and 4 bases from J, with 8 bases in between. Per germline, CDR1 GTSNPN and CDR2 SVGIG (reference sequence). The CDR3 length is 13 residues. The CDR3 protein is CAWSVVEADTQYF. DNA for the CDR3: TGTGCCTGGAGTGTTGTGGAGGCAGATACGCAGTATTTT.

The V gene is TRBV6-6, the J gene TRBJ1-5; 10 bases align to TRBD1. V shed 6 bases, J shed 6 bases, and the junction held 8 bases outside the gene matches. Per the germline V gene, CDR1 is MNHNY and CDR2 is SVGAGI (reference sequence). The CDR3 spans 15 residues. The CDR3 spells CASRGSGTGAQPQHF. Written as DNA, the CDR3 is TGTGCCAGCAGGGGCTCCGGGACAGGGGCTCAGCCCCAGCATTTT.

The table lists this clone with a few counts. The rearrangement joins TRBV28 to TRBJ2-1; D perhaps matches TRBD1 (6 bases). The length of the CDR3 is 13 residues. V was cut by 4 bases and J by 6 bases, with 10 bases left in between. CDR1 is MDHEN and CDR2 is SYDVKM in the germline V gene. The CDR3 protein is CASSSNRANEQFF. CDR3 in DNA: TGTGCCAGCAGTTCCAACAGGGCCAATGAGCAGTTCTTC.